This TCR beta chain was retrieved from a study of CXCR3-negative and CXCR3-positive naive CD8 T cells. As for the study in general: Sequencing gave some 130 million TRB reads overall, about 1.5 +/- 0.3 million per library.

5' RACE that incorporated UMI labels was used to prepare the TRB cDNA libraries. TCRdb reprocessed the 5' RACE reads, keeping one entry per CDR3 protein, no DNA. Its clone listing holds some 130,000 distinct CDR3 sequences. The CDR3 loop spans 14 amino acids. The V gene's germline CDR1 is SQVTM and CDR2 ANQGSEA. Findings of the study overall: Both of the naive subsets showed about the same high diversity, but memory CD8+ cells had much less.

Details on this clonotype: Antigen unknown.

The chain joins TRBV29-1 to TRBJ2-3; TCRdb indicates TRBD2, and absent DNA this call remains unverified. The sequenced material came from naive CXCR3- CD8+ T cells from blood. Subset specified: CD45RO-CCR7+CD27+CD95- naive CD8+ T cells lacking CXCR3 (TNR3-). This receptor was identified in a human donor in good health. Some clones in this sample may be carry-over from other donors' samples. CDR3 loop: CSVCRGESTDTQYF.